This is a list of T cell receptor beta chains from one sample in a study of T cell repertoires in cytomegalovirus infection. TCRdb called the reads again in MiXCR, with one record for every CDR3 protein. The table shows under 250,000 distinct CDR3 sequences, with 6% to 8% occurring only once. Sequenced sample: PBMCs. These receptor sequences come from a human donor in good health (CMV status not recorded). Some clones in this sample may be carry-over from other donors' samples. CDR3s include the opening cysteine and the closing phenylalanine or tryptophan. D genes are given only for firm matches. A clone size is listed for some rows: how often the clone was seen (once, few, many), or a class if it is expanded.

J gene,V gene,clone size,D gene,CDR3 DNA,CDR3 protein
TRBJ2-1,TRBV19,many,.,TGTGCCAGTAGTAATTTGGTCTCCTACAATGAGCAGTTCTTC,CASSNLVSYNEQFF
TRBJ1-1,TRBV7-2,few,TRBD1,TGTGCCATCCTACAGGGGGCTGTGAACACTGAAGCTTTCTTT,CAILQGAVNTEAFF
TRBJ1-6,TRBV14,.,.,TGTGCCAGCAGCCAAGACCAGTTATCGATCAATTCACCCCTCCACTTT,CASSQDQLSINSPLHF
TRBJ2-3,TRBV4-1,many,.,TGCGCCAGCAGCCAAGATGGGCCGGGACGATCGGGGGATACGCAGTATTTT,CASSQDGPGRSGDTQYF
TRBJ2-5,TRBV20-1,.,TRBD2,TGCAGTGCTAGAGATGTCATCCGCCCTAGCGGGGGGTCAGAGACCCAGTACTTC,CSARDVIRPSGGSETQYF
TRBJ2-7,TRBV28,many,TRBD1,TGTGCCAGCAGGCCGGGACAGGGTTCCTACGAGCAGTACTTC,CASRPGQGSYEQYF
TRBJ2-7,TRBV19,many,.,TGTGCCAGTAACGCCGGGGGCAGGGGAAGCTCCTACGAGCAGTACTTC,CASNAGGRGSSYEQYF
TRBJ2-2,TRBV20-1,.,TRBD2,TGCAGTGCTAGACTAGCGGGGAGAATGAACACCGGGGAGCTGTTTTTT,CSARLAGRMNTGELFF
TRBJ2-1,TRBV20-1,many,TRBD2,TGCAGTGCCCTCGACCCCAGCGGGGGCTACCACAATGAGCAGTTCTTC,CSALDPSGGYHNEQFF
TRBJ2-5,TRBV7-2,many,.,TGTGCCAGCAGCTTAGAGCAGGCTGAAGAGACCCAGTACTTC,CASSLEQAEETQYF
TRBJ2-7,TRBV12-3/TRBV12-4,many,.,TGTGCCAGCAGTTTGCTGGGTCCCTACGAGCAGTACTTC,CASSLLGPYEQYF
TRBJ1-6,TRBV27,many,.,TGTGCCAGCAGTGGCAGGGCGCAGGCAGGCTCCTATAATTCACCCCTCCACTTT,CASSGRAQAGSYNSPLHF
TRBJ2-4,TRBV29-1,few,TRBD2,TGCAGCGTTGAAGTGCGGCGGGGGAGCAAAAACATTCAGTACTTC,CSVEVRRGSKNIQYF